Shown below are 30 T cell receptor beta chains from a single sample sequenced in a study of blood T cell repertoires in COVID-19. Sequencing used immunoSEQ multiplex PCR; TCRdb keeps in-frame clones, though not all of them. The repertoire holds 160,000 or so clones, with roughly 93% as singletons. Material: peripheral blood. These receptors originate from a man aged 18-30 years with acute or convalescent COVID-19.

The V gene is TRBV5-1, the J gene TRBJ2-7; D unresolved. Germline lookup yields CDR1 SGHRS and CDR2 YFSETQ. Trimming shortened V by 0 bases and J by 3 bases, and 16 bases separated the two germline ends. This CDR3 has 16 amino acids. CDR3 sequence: CASSLAAGMSLYEQYF. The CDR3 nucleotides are TGCGCCAGCAGCTTGGCCGCAGGTATGTCCCTCTACGAGCAGTACTTC.

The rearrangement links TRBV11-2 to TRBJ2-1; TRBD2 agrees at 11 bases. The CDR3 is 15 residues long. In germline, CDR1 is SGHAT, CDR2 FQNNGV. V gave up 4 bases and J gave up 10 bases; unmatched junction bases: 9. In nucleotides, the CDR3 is TGTGCCAGCAGCTCGATCACAATAGCGGGAGGGGAGCAGTTCTTC. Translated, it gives CASSSITIAGGEQFF.

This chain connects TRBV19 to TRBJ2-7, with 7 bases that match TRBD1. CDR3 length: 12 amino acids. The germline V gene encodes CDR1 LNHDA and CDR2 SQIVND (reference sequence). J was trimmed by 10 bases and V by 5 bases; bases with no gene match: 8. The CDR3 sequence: CASSPGQRFQYF. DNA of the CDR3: TGTGCCAGTAGTCCGGGACAGCGGTTCCAGTACTTC.

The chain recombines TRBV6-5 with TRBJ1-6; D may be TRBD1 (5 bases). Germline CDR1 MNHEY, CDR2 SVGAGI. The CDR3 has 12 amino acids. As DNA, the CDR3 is TGTGCGGGCAGGGTGGGAAATTCACCCCTCCACTTT. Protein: CAGRVGNSPLHF.

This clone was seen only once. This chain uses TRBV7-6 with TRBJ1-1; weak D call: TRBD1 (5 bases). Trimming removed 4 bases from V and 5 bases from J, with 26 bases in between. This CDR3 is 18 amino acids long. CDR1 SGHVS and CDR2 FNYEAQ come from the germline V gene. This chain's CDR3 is CASSSQVGQGTRETEAFF. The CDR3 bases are TGTGCCAGCAGCTCCCAGGTGGGGCAGGGCACAAGGGAAACTGAAGCTTTCTTT. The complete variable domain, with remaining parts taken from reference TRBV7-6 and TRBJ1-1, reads GAGVSQSPRYKVTKRGQDVALRCDPISGHVSLYWYRQALGQGPEFLTYFNYEAQQDKSGLPNDRFSAERPEGSISTLTIQRTEQRDSAMYRCASSSQVGQGTRETEAFFGQGTRLTVV.

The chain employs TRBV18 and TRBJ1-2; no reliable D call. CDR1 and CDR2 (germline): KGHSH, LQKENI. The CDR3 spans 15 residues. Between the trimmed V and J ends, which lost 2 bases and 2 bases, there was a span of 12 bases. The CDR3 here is CASSPSQSRNYGYTF. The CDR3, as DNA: TGTGCCAGCTCACCATCACAGAGCCGCAACTATGGCTACACCTTC. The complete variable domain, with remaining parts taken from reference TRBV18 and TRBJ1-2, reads NAGVMQNPRHLVRRRGQEARLRCSPMKGHSHVYWYRQLPEEGLKFMVYLQKENIIDESGMPKERFSAEFPKEGPSILRIQQVVRGDSAAYFCASSPSQSRNYGYTFGSGTRLTVV.

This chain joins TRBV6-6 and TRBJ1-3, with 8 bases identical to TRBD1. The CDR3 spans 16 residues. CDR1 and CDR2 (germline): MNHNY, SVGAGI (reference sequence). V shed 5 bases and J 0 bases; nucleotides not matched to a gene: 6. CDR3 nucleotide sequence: TGTGCCAGCAGTCCCCGGACAGGGCTCTCTGGAAACACCATATATTTT. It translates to CASSPRTGLSGNTIYF.

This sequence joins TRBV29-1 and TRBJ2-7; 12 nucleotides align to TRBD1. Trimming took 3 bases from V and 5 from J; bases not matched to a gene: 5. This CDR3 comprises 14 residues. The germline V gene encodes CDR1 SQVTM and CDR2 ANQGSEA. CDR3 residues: CSVEGGTGGNEQYF. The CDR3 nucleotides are TGCAGCGTTGAGGGGGGGACAGGGGGCAACGAGCAGTACTTC.

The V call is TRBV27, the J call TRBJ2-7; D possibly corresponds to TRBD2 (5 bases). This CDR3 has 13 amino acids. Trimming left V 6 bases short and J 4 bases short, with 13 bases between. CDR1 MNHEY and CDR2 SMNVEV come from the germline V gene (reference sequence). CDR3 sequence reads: CASSPTRTYEQYF. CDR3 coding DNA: TGTGCCAGCAGCCCCACTAGGACTTACGAGCAGTACTTC.

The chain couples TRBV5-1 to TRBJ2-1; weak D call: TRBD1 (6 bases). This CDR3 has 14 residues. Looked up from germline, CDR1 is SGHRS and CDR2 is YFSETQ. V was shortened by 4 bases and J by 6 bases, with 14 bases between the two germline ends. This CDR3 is CASSRQDSFNEQFF. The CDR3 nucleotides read TGCGCCAGCAGCCGACAGGACTCTTTCAATGAGCAGTTCTTC.

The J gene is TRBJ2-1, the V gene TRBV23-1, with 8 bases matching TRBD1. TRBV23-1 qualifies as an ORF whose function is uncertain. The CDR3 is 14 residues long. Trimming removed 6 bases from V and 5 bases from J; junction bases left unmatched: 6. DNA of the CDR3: TGCGCCAGCAGCCCGGGACAGGAGAACAATGAGCAGTTCTTC. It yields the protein CASSPGQENNEQFF.

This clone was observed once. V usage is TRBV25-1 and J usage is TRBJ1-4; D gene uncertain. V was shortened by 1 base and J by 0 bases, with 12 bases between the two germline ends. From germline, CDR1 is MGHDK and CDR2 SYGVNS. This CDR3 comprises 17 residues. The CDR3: CASSELRRKATNEKLFF. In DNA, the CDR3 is TGTGCCAGCAGTGAATTAAGGAGGAAGGCAACTAATGAAAAACTGTTTTTT.

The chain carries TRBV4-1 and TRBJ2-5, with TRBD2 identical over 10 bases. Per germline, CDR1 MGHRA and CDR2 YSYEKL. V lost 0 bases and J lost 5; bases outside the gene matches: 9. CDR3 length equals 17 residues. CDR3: CASSQEALAGVRETQYF. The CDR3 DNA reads TGCGCCAGCAGCCAAGAGGCCCTAGCGGGGGTCAGGGAGACCCAGTACTTC.

CDR3 sequence reads: CASSNSGGVAGELFF. The DNA for the CDR3 is TGTGCCAGCAGCAATAGCGGGGGGGTAGCCGGGGAGCTGTTTTTT. The chain links TRBV9 to TRBJ2-2, with TRBD2 matching over 11 bases. This CDR3 has 15 residues. V lost 4 bases to trimming and J lost 6 bases; unmatched junction nucleotides: 5. In germline, CDR1 is SGDLS, CDR2 YYNGEE.

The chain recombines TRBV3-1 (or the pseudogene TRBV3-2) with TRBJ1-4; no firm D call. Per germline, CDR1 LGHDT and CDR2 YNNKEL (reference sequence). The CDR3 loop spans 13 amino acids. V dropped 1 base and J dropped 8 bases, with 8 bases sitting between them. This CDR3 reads CASSQVGFEKLFF. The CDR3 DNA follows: TGTGCCAGCAGCCAAGTGGGCTTCGAAAAACTGTTTTTT.

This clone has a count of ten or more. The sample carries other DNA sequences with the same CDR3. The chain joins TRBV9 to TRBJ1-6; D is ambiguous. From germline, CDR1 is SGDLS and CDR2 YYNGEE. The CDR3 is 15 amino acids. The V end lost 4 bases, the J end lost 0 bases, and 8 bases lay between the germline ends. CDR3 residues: CASSPPGSYNSPLHF. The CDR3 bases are TGTGCCAGCAGCCCCCCAGGCTCCTATAATTCACCCCTCCACTTT.

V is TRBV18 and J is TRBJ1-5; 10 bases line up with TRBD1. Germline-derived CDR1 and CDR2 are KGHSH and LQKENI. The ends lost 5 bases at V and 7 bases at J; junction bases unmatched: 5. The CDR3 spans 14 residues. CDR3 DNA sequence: TGTGCCAGCTCAGTCGGGACAGGGGACCAGCCCCAGCATTTT. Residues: CASSVGTGDQPQHF. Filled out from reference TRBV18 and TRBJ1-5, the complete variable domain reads NAGVMQNPRHLVRRRGQEARLRCSPMKGHSHVYWYRQLPEEGLKFMVYLQKENIIDESGMPKERFSAEFPKEGPSILRIQQVVRGDSAAYFCASSVGTGDQPQHFGDGTRLSIL.

The CDR3 reads CASSVSIQETQYF. The CDR3 region has the DNA TGTGCCAGCAGCGTATCCATCCAAGAGACCCAGTACTTC. This rearrangement joins TRBV9 to TRBJ2-5; D gene uncertain. CDR1 and CDR2 (germline): SGDLS, YYNGEE. The CDR3 has 13 amino acids. V lost 1 base and J lost 1, with 5 bases in between. The variable domain in full, completed from reference TRBV9 and TRBJ2-5, reads DSGVTQTPKHLITATGQRVTLRCSPRSGDLSVYWYQQSLDQGLQFLIQYYNGEERAKGNILERFSAQQFPDLHSELNLSSLELGDSALYFCASSVSIQETQYFGPGTRLLVL.

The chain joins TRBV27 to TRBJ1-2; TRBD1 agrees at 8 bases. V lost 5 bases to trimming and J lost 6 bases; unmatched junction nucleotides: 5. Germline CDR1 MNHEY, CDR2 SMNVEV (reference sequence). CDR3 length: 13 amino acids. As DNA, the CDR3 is TGTGCCAGCAGTCGGACAGGGCGACATGGCTACACCTTC. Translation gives CASSRTGRHGYTF.

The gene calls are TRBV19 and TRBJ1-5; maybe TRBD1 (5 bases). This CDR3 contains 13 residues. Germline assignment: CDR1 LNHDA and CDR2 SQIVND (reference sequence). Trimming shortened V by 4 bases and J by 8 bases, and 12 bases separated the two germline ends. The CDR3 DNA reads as TGTGCCAGTAGTACATCAAGGACAAAGCCCCAGCATTTT. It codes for CASSTSRTKPQHF.

The CDR3: CASSEGGYGYTF. The CDR3, as DNA: TGTGCCAGCAGCGAGGGAGGCTATGGCTACACCTTC. The chain uses TRBV5-8 and TRBJ1-2; D is undetermined. This CDR3 is 12 amino acids long. Germline V gene sequence: CDR1 SGHTS, CDR2 YDEGEE. V lost 4 bases, J lost 4 bases, and 8 bases lay in between.

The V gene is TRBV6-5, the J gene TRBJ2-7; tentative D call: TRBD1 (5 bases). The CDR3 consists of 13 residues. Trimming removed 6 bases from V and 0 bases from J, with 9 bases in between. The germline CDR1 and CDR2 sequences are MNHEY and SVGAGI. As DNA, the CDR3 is TGTGCCAGCAGGAATGGACACTCCTACGAGCAGTACTTC. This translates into CASRNGHSYEQYF.

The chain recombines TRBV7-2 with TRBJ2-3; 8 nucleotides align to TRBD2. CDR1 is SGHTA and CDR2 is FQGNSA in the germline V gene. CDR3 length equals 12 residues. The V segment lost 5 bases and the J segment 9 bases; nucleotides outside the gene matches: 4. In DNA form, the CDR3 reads TGTGCCAGCAGCCGGGAGGGCCGGACGCAGTATTTT. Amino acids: CASSREGRTQYF.

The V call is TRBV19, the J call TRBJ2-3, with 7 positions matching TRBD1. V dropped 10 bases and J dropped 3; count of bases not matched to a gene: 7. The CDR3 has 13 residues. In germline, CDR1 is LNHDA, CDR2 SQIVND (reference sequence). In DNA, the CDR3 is TGTGCCACCCGACAGGGCGGGACAGATACGCAGTATTTT. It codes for CATRQGGTDTQYF.

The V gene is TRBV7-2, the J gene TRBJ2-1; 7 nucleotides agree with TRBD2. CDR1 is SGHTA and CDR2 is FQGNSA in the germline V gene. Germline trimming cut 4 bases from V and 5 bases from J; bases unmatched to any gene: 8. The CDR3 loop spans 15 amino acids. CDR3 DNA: TGTGCCAGCAGCTATGGACTAGTTGGGCACAATGAGCAGTTCTTC. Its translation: CASSYGLVGHNEQFF.

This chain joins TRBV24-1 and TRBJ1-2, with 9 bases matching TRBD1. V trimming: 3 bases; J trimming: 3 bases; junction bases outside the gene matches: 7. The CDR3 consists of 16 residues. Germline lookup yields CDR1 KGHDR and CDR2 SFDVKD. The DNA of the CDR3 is TGTGCCACCAGTGATCCAACAGGGGGCGAAGACTATGGCTACACCTTC. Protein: CATSDPTGGEDYGYTF.

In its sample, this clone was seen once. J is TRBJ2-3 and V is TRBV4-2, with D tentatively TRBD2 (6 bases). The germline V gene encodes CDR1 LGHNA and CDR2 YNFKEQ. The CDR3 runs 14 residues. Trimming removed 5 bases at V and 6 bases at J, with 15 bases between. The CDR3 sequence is CASSNAGPADTQYF. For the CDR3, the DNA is TGTGCCAGCAGCAATGCGGGGCCCGCGGATACGCAGTATTTT.

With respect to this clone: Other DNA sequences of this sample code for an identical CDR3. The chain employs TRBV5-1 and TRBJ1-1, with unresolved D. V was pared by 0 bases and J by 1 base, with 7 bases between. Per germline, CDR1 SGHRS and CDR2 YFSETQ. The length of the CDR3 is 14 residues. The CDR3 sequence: CASSLAGGNTEAFF. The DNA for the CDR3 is TGCGCCAGCAGCTTGGCCGGCGGGAACACTGAAGCTTTCTTT.

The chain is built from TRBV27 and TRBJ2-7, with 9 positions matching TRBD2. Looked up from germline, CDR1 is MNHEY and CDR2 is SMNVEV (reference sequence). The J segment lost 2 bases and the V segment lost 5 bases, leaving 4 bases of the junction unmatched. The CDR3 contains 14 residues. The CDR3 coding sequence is TGTGCCAGCAGTCTCCAGCGGGAGGCCTACGAGCAGTACTTC. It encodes CASSLQREAYEQYF.

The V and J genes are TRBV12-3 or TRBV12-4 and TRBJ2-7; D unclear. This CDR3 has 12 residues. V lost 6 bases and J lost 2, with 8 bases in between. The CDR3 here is CASSPYTYEQYF. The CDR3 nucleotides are TGTGCCAGCAGCCCTTATACCTACGAGCAGTACTTC.